This record covers a single TCR beta chain. This clone's antigen is unknown. There are no base qualities to consult, and no much larger clone falls within one base. This sample was taken from a study of blood T cell repertoires in COVID-19 (dated by TCRdb to between 2020 and 2021). Background for the entire study: Collaborator samples came from the United States, Italy and Spain and covered acute and convalescent phases of COVID-19. The prospective study material was composed of cDNA or gDNA derived from T cells, B-cell-depleted T cells, or PBMCs. Subjects who had been exposed to COVID-19, were actively infected with it, or had recovered from it provided the deeply sampled blood TCRbeta repertoires that made up the dataset. A freely available public database, intended as a resource for researchers studying the immune response to SARS-CoV-2, is where the repertoires were released. Samples came from the ongoing ImmuneRACE study (first 160 participants) plus 1,254 subjects from 6 global collaborators. The sample metadata nearly always contained a de-identified subject ID, COVID-19 status, age in years and sex. Where available, HLA class I and class II types were taken from metadata supplied by the sample provider and were not determined by assay-based typing. Results and caveats for the whole study, not just this receptor: How much clinical and demographic metadata was included differed by source and by participant, and the metadata was provided uncurated.

TCRbeta CDR3 regions were amplified from genomic DNA using the immunoSEQ Assay, a bias-controlled multiplex PCR. In the source study's methods: Within the assay, amplification of reference gene primers was used to estimate how many nucleated cells each sample contained. Sequence reads were collapsed and filtered to measure the absolute abundance of every unique TCRbeta CDR3 rearrangement. For each sample, productive Simpson clonality was calculated by taking the square root of Simpson's diversity index across productive rearrangements. In TCRdb, the immuneACCESS table is reduced to in-frame sequences with V and J assigned. These tables do not hold every clone; where another copy was compared, an unresolved V gene accounts for under half, and the others remain unexplained. V and J calls and clone size are given by that table; D and trimming were obtained from the DNA. Counted in this sample were tens of thousands of clones; about 76% of them appeared once. About 40% of the sample is in the top ten clones.

V was cut back by 3 bases and J by 3 bases, leaving a gap of 14 bases between them. According to the germline V gene, CDR1 reads MNHNS and CDR2 reads SASEGT. Its CDR3 holds 15 amino acids, cysteine through phenylalanine. This entry keeps only the CDR3 DNA: 45 bases, framed from base 1. Each collaborating institution followed its own protocols to collect whole blood in K2EDTA tubes. For TCRbeta analysis, collaborator samples were shipped as frozen whole blood, as isolated PBMCs, or as DNA extracted from either sample type. Sequenced material: peripheral blood. The receptor was derived from a man at least 80 years old with acute or convalescent COVID-19. The chain couples TRBV6-1 to TRBJ1-2; possibly the D gene is TRBD1, per 6 matching bases. In nucleotide form, the sequence is TGTGCCAGCAGTGATCCGGGCAGGGGCCACTATGGCTACACCTTC. Translated, it gives CASSDPGRGHYGYTF.